These 26 T cell receptor beta chains originate from one sample sequenced in a study of cytomegalovirus exposure and HLA in healthy donors. It was with 60 Vbeta and 13 Jbeta primers that the PCR ran. Sequencing was performed with immunoSEQ multiplex PCR; in TCRdb, only in-frame clones are kept and a portion is missing. Of some 200,000 clones detected, about four fifths appear once; the ten largest clones hold about 1.7%. Sequencing used PBMCs. All receptors derive from a woman under 30 in good health and CMV-seronegative.

The chain recombines TRBV28 with TRBJ1-6, with D tentatively TRBD1 (6 bases). V dropped 7 bases and J dropped 10 bases, with 17 bases sitting between them. The CDR3 length is 14 residues. CDR1 MDHEN and CDR2 SYDVKM come from the germline V gene. CDR3 loop: CASILGGGNSPLHF. CDR3 nucleotide sequence: TGTGCCAGCATACTAGGGGGGGGCAACTCACCCCTCCACTTT.

The chain employs TRBV27 and TRBJ2-7; D gene unclear. The germline V gene encodes CDR1 MNHEY and CDR2 SMNVEV (reference sequence). Trimming shortened V by 3 bases and J by 4 bases, and 10 bases separated the two germline ends. The CDR3 totals 13 residues. The CDR3 sequence: CASSLTGSYEQYV. The CDR3 DNA follows: TGTGCCAGCAGTTTGACGGGTTCATACGAGCAGTACGTC.

This clone was seen only a few times. As DNA, the CDR3 is TGTGCCAGCAGCTTGGGAACGGACAGGTCAACTGAAGCTTTCTTT. Its translation is CASSLGTDRSTEAFF. V and J are TRBV5-4 and TRBJ1-1, with 7 bases aligning to TRBD1. With 0 bases clipped from V and 5 bases from J, the junction kept 7 bases outside the gene matches. This CDR3 is 15 amino acids long. Germline V lookup: CDR1 SGHNT, CDR2 YYREEE (reference sequence).

CDR3 nucleotides: TGTGCCAGCAGGATGGACAGTACTAATGAAAAACTGTTTTTT. Translated, it gives CASRMDSTNEKLFF. The rearrangement joins TRBV27 to TRBJ1-4; D perhaps matches TRBD1 (6 bases). This CDR3 spans 14 amino acids. Germline CDR1 is MNHEY and CDR2 is SMNVEV (reference sequence). Trimming pared 6 bases from V and 2 bases from J, leaving 10 bases between.

The chain recombines TRBV18 with TRBJ2-2; TRBD2 agrees at 10 bases. Trimming took 5 bases from V and 7 from J; bases not matched to a gene: 4. From germline, CDR1 is KGHSH and CDR2 LQKENI. The CDR3 totals 14 residues. The chain's CDR3 is CASSKTSGLGELFF. Here the CDR3 DNA reads TGTGCCAGCTCAAAGACTAGCGGGCTCGGGGAGCTGTTTTTT.

The J gene is TRBJ2-2, the V gene TRBV4-3; D may be TRBD2 (6 bases). Germline CDR1 and CDR2: LGHNA and YSLEER. V was shortened by 6 bases and J by 1 base, with 24 bases between the two germline ends. CDR3 size: 19 residues. This CDR3 is CASRHGYKAGPLNTGELFF. The CDR3 DNA is TGCGCCAGCAGACATGGGTATAAGGCGGGACCATTGAACACCGGGGAGCTGTTTTTT.

In this sample, this clone turned up once. The genes are TRBV5-3 and TRBJ2-7; TRBD2 matches 12 bases. TRBV5-3 is an ORF, and what it does is uncertain. V lost 3 bases to trimming and J lost 1 base; unmatched junction nucleotides: 8. This CDR3 has 17 residues. CDR3 amino acids: CARSSTLAGGPSYEQYF. CDR3 in DNA: TGTGCCAGAAGCTCTACTCTAGCGGGAGGGCCTTCCTACGAGCAGTACTTC.

This chain links TRBV15 with TRBJ2-3; possible D gene TRBD1, 5 bases. Per germline, CDR1 LNHNV and CDR2 YYDKDF (reference sequence). The V gene lost 3 bases and the J gene lost 6 bases, with 16 bases spanning the gap. The length of the CDR3 is 15 residues. As DNA, the CDR3 is TGTGCCACCAGCAGCGGACACGTTGGTATGGATACGCAGTATTTT. Translated, it gives CATSSGHVGMDTQYF.

The J gene is TRBJ2-2, the V gene TRBV6-5, with 7 bases that match TRBD2. With 0 bases clipped from V and 6 bases from J, the junction kept 4 bases outside the gene matches. The CDR3 consists of 15 residues. Germline-derived CDR1 and CDR2 are MNHEY and SVGAGI. In nucleotides, the CDR3 is TGTGCCAGCAGTTACTCTGGCGGGAGCTCCGGGGAGCTGTTTTTT. Amino acid sequence: CASSYSGGSSGELFF.

J is TRBJ2-3 and V is TRBV6-4, with D tentatively TRBD1 (5 bases). There are 15 residues in the CDR3. The germline CDR1 and CDR2 sequences are MRHNA and SNTAGT. The V end was cut by 8 bases, the J end by 3 bases, with 18 bases between. In DNA, the CDR3 is TGTGCCAGCTCCGAGTCCCAGGGTTTAACAGATACGCAGTATTTT. This translates into CASSESQGLTDTQYF.

This clone was counted only a few times. The chain employs TRBV13 and TRBJ1-1, with D unresolved. Germline V lookup: CDR1 PRHDT, CDR2 FYEKMQ (reference sequence). The CDR3 runs 17 residues. Trimming cost V 4 bases and J 0 bases, with 18 bases left between them. The CDR3 coding sequence is TGTGCCAGCAGCTCTTGGGCCCGACACGCAATGAACACTGAAGCTTTCTTT. Its translation is CASSSWARHAMNTEAFF.

CDR3 region: CASSQTGLNTDTQYF. The CDR3, as DNA: TGTGCCAGCAGCCAAACGGGACTTAACACAGATACGCAGTATTTT. The V and J genes are TRBV7-2 and TRBJ2-3; D perhaps matches TRBD2 (6 bases). CDR3 length equals 15 residues. Germline CDR1 and CDR2: SGHTA and FQGNSA. V was pared by 5 bases and J by 2 bases, with 14 bases between.

The CDR3 DNA follows: TGTGCCAGCAGCCTCGGGTCTGGGGCTCTTCAGCCCCAGCATTTT. Amino acid sequence: CASSLGSGALQPQHF. The V call is TRBV27, the J call TRBJ1-5, with D possibly being TRBD1 (5 bases). CDR1 is MNHEY and CDR2 is SMNVEV in the germline V gene (reference sequence). CDR3 length: 15 residues. The ends were cut back, 6 bases at V and 6 bases at J, with 18 bases in the middle.

The chain uses TRBV29-1 and TRBJ2-7, with a possible D match to TRBD2 (5 bases). V was cut by 1 base and J by 1 base, with 17 bases left in between. This CDR3 contains 16 residues. Germline CDR1 SQVTM, CDR2 ANQGSEA. DNA for the CDR3: TGCAGCGTTGAAGTGTGGCCAAAGGAGGCATCCTACGAGCAGTACTTC. Protein sequence: CSVEVWPKEASYEQYF.

The chain has TRBV28 and TRBJ1-1; 9 bases line up with TRBD1. The CDR3 covers 17 residues. Germline V gene sequence: CDR1 MDHEN, CDR2 SYDVKM. V lost 1 base, J lost 0 bases, and 6 bases stayed unmatched. CDR3 DNA sequence: TGTGCCAGCAGTTTATCGGGGACAGGGACCTTGAACACTGAAGCTTTCTTT. It encodes CASSLSGTGTLNTEAFF. The full variable domain, rest sourced from reference TRBV28 and TRBJ1-1, is DVKVTQSSRYLVKRTGEKVFLECVQDMDHENMFWYRQDPGLGLRLIYFSYDVKMKEKGDIPEGYSVSREKKERFSLILESASTNQTSMYLCASSLSGTGTLNTEAFFGQGTRLTVV.

This sequence joins TRBV6-5 and TRBJ2-1; 9 bases line up with TRBD1. The CDR3 has 14 amino acids. Germline V gives CDR1 MNHEY, CDR2 SVGAGI. Unmatched junction bases numbered 13, after V lost 4 bases and J lost 15 bases. CDR3 region: CASSLGQGAANSFF. CDR3 bases: TGTGCCAGCAGTTTGGGACAGGGCGCAGCAAATTCGTTCTTC.

The genes are TRBV15 and TRBJ1-6, with D possibly TRBD1 on 6 matching bases. The CDR3 spans 17 residues. The V gene's germline CDR1 is LNHNV and CDR2 YYDKDF (reference sequence). V lost 1 base to trimming and J lost 2 bases, with 12 bases between them. CDR3 sequence (DNA): TGTGCCACCAGCAGAGTCGGACAGACAACCTATAATTCACCCCTCCACTTT. Its protein is CATSRVGQTTYNSPLHF.

The chain uses TRBV18 and TRBJ2-2; 8 bases are a match to TRBD2. This CDR3 is 17 amino acids long. CDR1 and CDR2 from the germline V gene are KGHSH and LQKENI. V dropped 0 bases and J dropped 2; count of bases not matched to a gene: 5. CDR3 nucleotides: TGTGCCAGCTCACCACCTAGTAGCGGGACCAACACCGGGGAGCTGTTTTTT. Its protein is CASSPPSSGTNTGELFF.

This sequence joins TRBV19 and TRBJ1-2, with 7 bases that match TRBD1. The CDR3 extends over 14 amino acids. Germline CDR1 reads LNHDA; CDR2 reads SQIVND (reference sequence). The V and J ends lost 3 bases and 4 bases, in that order; junction bases with no gene match: 5. The chain's CDR3 is CASSMIGGAYGYTF. CDR3 DNA sequence: TGTGCCAGTAGTATGATAGGGGGCGCCTATGGCTACACCTTC. The whole variable domain, remainder taken from reference TRBV19 and TRBJ1-2, is DGGITQSPKYLFRKEGQNVTLSCEQNLNHDAMYWYRQDPGQGLRLIYYSQIVNDFQKGDIAEGYSVSREKKESFPLTVTSAQKNPTAFYLCASSMIGGAYGYTFGSGTRLTVV.

V and J are TRBV7-2 and TRBJ1-1; no clear D gene. V was clipped by 3 bases and J by 7 bases, with 9 bases between them. The CDR3 has 12 residues. Germline loops: CDR1 SGHTA, CDR2 FQGNSA. CDR3 sequence (DNA): TGTGCCAGCAGCTTCTGGACTGGTGAAGCTTTCTTT. Translation gives CASSFWTGEAFF.

The J gene is TRBJ2-7, the V gene TRBV19; D is possibly TRBD2 (5 bases). CDR3 length equals 13 residues. Germline lookup yields CDR1 LNHDA and CDR2 SQIVND (reference sequence). V dropped 6 bases and J dropped 0 bases, with 9 bases sitting between them. CDR3 nucleotides: TGTGCCAGTAGACCGGCGGGCTCCTACGAGCAGTACTTC. Encoded protein: CASRPAGSYEQYF. Together with reference TRBV19 and TRBJ2-7, the CDR3 gives the full variable domain: DGGITQSPKYLFRKEGQNVTLSCEQNLNHDAMYWYRQDPGQGLRLIYYSQIVNDFQKGDIAEGYSVSREKKESFPLTVTSAQKNPTAFYLCASRPAGSYEQYFGPGTRLTVT.

J is TRBJ2-2 and V is TRBV2; TRBD1 is a possible D gene (6 bases). The V end was cut by 1 base, the J end by 6 bases, with 18 bases between. This CDR3 is built from 17 residues. Germline loops: CDR1 SNHLY, CDR2 FYNNEI. CDR3 region: CASSEVTAGAWAGELFF. In DNA, the CDR3 is TGTGCCAGCAGTGAAGTCACGGCAGGGGCATGGGCCGGGGAGCTGTTTTTT.

This CDR3 is CASKPLATSTDTQYF. The CDR3 DNA reads as TGTGCCAGCAAACCCCTTGCTACTAGCACAGATACGCAGTATTTT. The J gene is TRBJ2-3, the V gene TRBV27; D is uncertain. The germline V and J ends were trimmed by 7 bases and 0 bases, with 14 bases remaining between them. The CDR3 has 15 residues. CDR1 is MNHEY and CDR2 is SMNVEV in the germline V gene (reference sequence).

The rearrangement uses TRBV27 and TRBJ2-3; no reliable D call. In germline, CDR1 is MNHEY, CDR2 SMNVEV (reference sequence). The CDR3 is 14 amino acids. The V and J ends lost 5 bases and 1 base respectively, with 10 bases between them. DNA for the CDR3: TGTGCCAGCAGTCCCCTGGGCGGCACAGATACGCAGTATTTT. Translating gives CASSPLGGTDTQYF.

Note on this clone: Compared with germline, one end of the junction differs, possibly owing to a read error. The chain recombines TRBV30 with TRBJ1-4; 7 bases map to TRBD1. There are 14 residues in the CDR3. Germline V lookup: CDR1 GTSNPN, CDR2 SVGIG (reference sequence). The CDR3 nucleotides are TGTGCCTGGAGGGGACAGTTAGGCAATGAAAACCTGTTTTTT. Protein product: CAWRGQLGNENLFF.

The chain employs TRBV6-6 and TRBJ2-1, with 9 bases aligning to TRBD2. J was trimmed by 2 bases and V by 6 bases; bases with no gene match: 2. CDR1 MNHNY and CDR2 SVGAGI come from the germline V gene (reference sequence). This CDR3 has 14 amino acids. In DNA form, the CDR3 reads TGTGCCAGCAGATTAGCGGGAGCCTACAATGAGCAGTTCTTC. This encodes CASRLAGAYNEQFF.